This T cell receptor beta chain was captured by sequencing in a study of control samples from healthy donors and cancer patients. Produced via immunoSEQ multiplex PCR; TCRdb's table is partial and in-frame only. There are around 160,000 clones in the sample; over 85% occur only once, and roughly 6.2% lies in the top ten. Sequencing was performed on blood. The source of this sequence is a man between 18 and 35 years old in good health.

For the CDR3, the DNA is TGCAGCGTTGTTTTGGACGTAGCTCCAAATTATGGCTACACCTTC. Its translation: CSVVLDVAPNYGYTF. The genes are TRBV29-1 and TRBJ1-2; D is unresolved. With 4 bases removed from V and 5 bases from J, the gap between germline ends came to 20 bases. Germline loops: CDR1 SQVTM, CDR2 ANQGSEA. CDR3 length equals 15 residues.